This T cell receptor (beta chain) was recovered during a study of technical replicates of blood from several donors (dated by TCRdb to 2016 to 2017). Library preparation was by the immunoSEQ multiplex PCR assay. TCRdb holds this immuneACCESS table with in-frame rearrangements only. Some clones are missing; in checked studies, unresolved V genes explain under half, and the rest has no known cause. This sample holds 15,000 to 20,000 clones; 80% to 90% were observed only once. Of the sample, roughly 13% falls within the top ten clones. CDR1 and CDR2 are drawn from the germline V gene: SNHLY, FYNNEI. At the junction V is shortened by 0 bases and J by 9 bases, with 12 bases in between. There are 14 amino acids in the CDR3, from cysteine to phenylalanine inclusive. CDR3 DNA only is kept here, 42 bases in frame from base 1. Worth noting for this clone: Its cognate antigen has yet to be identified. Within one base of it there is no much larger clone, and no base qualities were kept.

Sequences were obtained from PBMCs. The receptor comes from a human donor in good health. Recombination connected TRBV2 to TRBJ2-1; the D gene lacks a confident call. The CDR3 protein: CASSEAVLGGEQFF. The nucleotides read TGTGCCAGCAGTGAAGCGGTCCTAGGTGGTGAGCAGTTCTTC.